The 8 T cell receptor beta chains below were found in one sample sequenced in a study of blood T cells in healthy people across ages. A second PCR, run for roughly 7 to 12 cycles, used a sample-barcoded 5' primer plus a J-beta primer mix. TCRdb re-analysed the 5' RACE reads in MiXCR, keeping a single row per CDR3 protein. The sample has 550,000 to 600,000 distinct CDR3 sequences, 25% to 30% seen once. The material sequenced was blood. Receptors were obtained from a woman in her sixties or seventies in good health.

This clonotype was counted between two and nine times. The rearrangement links TRBV7-2 to TRBJ1-2; maybe TRBD1 (5 bases). V was trimmed by 5 bases and J by 6 bases, leaving 16 bases between them. Germline CDR1 SGHTA, CDR2 FQGNSA. This CDR3 is built from 14 residues. The CDR3 reads CASSQRGARDGYTF. CDR3 DNA sequence: TGTGCCAGCAGCCAGAGGGGAGCTCGGGATGGCTACACCTTC.

This clonotype has just a few counts. The chain has TRBV6-2 or TRBV6-3 and TRBJ2-1, with a possible D match to TRBD1 (6 bases). The end of the DNA is better explained by TRBJ2-7, so the J call may be wrong. The CDR3 loop spans 15 amino acids. CDR1 is MNHEY and CDR2 is SVGEGT in the germline V gene. CDR3 in DNA: TGTGCCAGCAGTTACTCGCGTCAGGGGACCTACGAGCAGTACTTC. It encodes CASSYSRQGTYEQYF.

This chain links TRBV14 with TRBJ2-7; 7 nucleotides match TRBD2. This CDR3 has 17 amino acids. Trimming took 2 bases from V and 0 from J; bases not matched to a gene: 10. Looked up from germline, CDR1 is SGHDN and CDR2 is FVKESK. CDR3: CASSQRESGTISYEQYF. CDR3 bases: TGTGCCAGCAGCCAAAGGGAAAGCGGGACCATCTCCTACGAGCAGTACTTC.

This clonotype was counted between two and nine times. This rearrangement joins TRBV20-1 to TRBJ2-1, with 10 bases matching TRBD1. From germline, CDR1 is DFQATT and CDR2 SNEGSKA (reference sequence). The CDR3 spans 14 residues. With 6 bases clipped from V and 5 bases from J, the junction kept 7 bases outside the gene matches. The CDR3 sequence is CSAPNGQGDNEQFF. As DNA, the CDR3 is TGCAGTGCCCCGAACGGACAGGGGGACAATGAGCAGTTCTTC.

The chain employs TRBV7-9 and TRBJ1-6; 9 bases are shared with TRBD1. V trimming: 5 bases; J trimming: 6 bases; junction bases outside the gene matches: 8. CDR3 size: 16 residues. Per the germline V gene, CDR1 is SEHNR and CDR2 is FQNEAQ (reference sequence). In DNA, the CDR3 is TGTGCCAGCAGCCCCGGGACAGGGAACCCTAATTCACCCCTCCACTTT. This sequence encodes CASSPGTGNPNSPLHF.

Here the CDR3 DNA reads TGTGCCAGTTGCCTTAAGGGGGAACGACAGTCCTATGGCTACACCTTC. Its translation is CASCLKGERQSYGYTF. V gene TRBV21-1 combines with J gene TRBJ1-2; TRBD1 is taken as the D call from the table, unchecked against the DNA. TRBV21-1 constitutes a pseudogene. This CDR3 has 16 residues.

The chain employs TRBV4-3 and TRBJ2-7, with 10 nucleotides matching TRBD1. J gave up 7 bases and V 3 bases, and 6 bases lay outside the gene matches. The CDR3 has 14 amino acids. Germline V gene data show CDR1 as LGHNA and CDR2 as YSLEER. The CDR3 coding sequence is TGCGCCAGCAGCCAGGGACAGGGGAAGTGGGAGCAGTACTTC. This sequence encodes CASSQGQGKWEQYF.

The table lists this clonotype with many counts. An end of the junction does not agree with germline; a read error may underlie this. The chain combines TRBV5-1 with TRBJ1-4; no firm D call. This CDR3 contains 15 residues. CDR1 is SGHRS, CDR2 YFSETQ, per germline. The CDR3 coding sequence is TGCGCCAGCAGCTTGGGACATCCGTCCCGGGAAAAACTATTTTTT. This gives the protein CASSLGHPSREKLFF. The full variable domain, completed using reference TRBV5-1 and TRBJ1-4, is KAGVTQTPRYLIKTRGQQVTLSCSPISGHRSVSWYQQTPGQGLQFLFEYFSETQRNKGNFPGRFSGRQFSNSRSEMNVSTLELGDSALYLCASSLGHPSREKLFFGSGTQLSVL.